This TCR beta chain was profiled in a study of OX40 agonist ivuxolimab in advanced cancers. Overall study context: Averaging roughly 60 years in age, with a range of about 23 to 79, the cohort was about 85% male. Eligibility admitted prior anti-PD-1, anti-PD-L1 or anti-CTLA-4 therapy; 35% to 40% had some.

The ends lost 4 bases at V and 1 base at J; junction bases unmatched: 4. The V gene's germline CDR1 is SGDLS and CDR2 YYNGEE. This CDR3 has 16 amino acids. General study results and limits: There were, on average, more expanded clones in CD8+ T cells than in CD4+.

Generated by immunoSEQ multiplex PCR, the TCRdb table keeps only in-frame clones and is missing some. Of about 100,000 clones listed, 91% are singletons. Turning to this clone: Its antigen remains unidentified.

The receptor's source is an adult with an advanced solid tumor such as melanoma, head and neck, liver or kidney cancer. This specimen consisted of CD4+ or CD8+ T cells sorted from blood, obtained in a trial of the OX40 agonist ivuxolimab. The V gene is TRBV9, the J gene TRBJ2-1, with 11 bases aligning to TRBD2. This CDR3 is CASSLTSGSSYNEQFF. CDR3 nucleotide sequence: TGTGCCAGCAGCCTAACTAGCGGGAGTTCCTACAATGAGCAGTTCTTC.